These 21 T cell receptor beta chains were all obtained from the same sample, sequenced in a study of neoadjuvant nivolumab and ipilimumab in lung cancer. The repertoire was sequenced with immunoSEQ multiplex PCR; TCRdb's copy has only in-frame clones and lacks some. Counted here are around 660 clones, roughly nine tenths occurring once; the ten biggest clones make up 2.1%. The sequenced sample was adjacent normal lung tissue, obtained after neoadjuvant nivolumab, alone or with ipilimumab, at or shortly before surgery. The source of these receptors is an adult with non-small cell lung cancer.

The V call is TRBV29-1, the J call TRBJ2-7; a weak D match, TRBD2 (6 bases). The CDR3 is 13 residues long. Trimming took 4 bases from V and 2 from J, leaving 12 bases between them. Germline V lookup: CDR1 SQVTM, CDR2 ANQGSEA. The CDR3 DNA reads TGCAGCGTTGTGAGGGAGGCTCCCTACGAGCAGTACTTC. Its translation is CSVVREAPYEQYF.

The chain joins TRBV10-3 to TRBJ2-7; D might be TRBD1 (5 bases). Between the trimmed V and J ends, which lost 3 bases and 2 bases, there was a span of 11 bases. Germline CDR1 reads ENHRY; CDR2 reads SYGVKD. CDR3 length equals 14 residues. The DNA for the CDR3 is TGTGCCATCAGTGACCCCAGGGATACCTACGAGCAGTACTTC. This translates into CAISDPRDTYEQYF.

The rearrangement links TRBV11-2 to TRBJ2-1, with no clear D. This CDR3 comprises 14 residues. The V end was cut by 5 bases, the J end by 8 bases, with 16 bases between. Looked up from germline, CDR1 is SGHAT and CDR2 is FQNNGV. The DNA for the CDR3 is TGTGCCAGCAGCACCCCCCCTAGAGTCGATGAGCAGTTCTTC. Amino acid sequence: CASSTPPRVDEQFF.

This clone showed up just once. The chain uses TRBV7-8 and TRBJ2-2; 10 nucleotides align to TRBD1. Germline values: CDR1 SGHVS, CDR2 FQNEAQ. Trimming removed 5 bases from V and 0 bases from J; junction bases left unmatched: 12. This CDR3 comprises 19 residues. CDR3 nucleotide sequence: TGTGCCAGCAGCGCCCAGACAGGGGGCCCTGCCACGAACACCGGGGAGCTGTTTTTT. Residues: CASSAQTGGPATNTGELFF.

CDR3 sequence: CASSFFLPGSSYEQYF. CDR3 coding DNA: TGTGCCAGCAGTTTCTTCCTCCCGGGAAGCTCCTACGAGCAGTACTTC. The chain combines TRBV28 with TRBJ2-7; D is perhaps TRBD2 (5 bases). Germline V gives CDR1 MDHEN, CDR2 SYDVKM. V lost 3 bases and J lost 0, with 15 bases in between. The CDR3 covers 16 residues.

This clone was recorded a few times. The rearrangement links TRBV27 to TRBJ1-1; no clear D gene. The CDR3 runs to 15 residues. Deletions cut 6 bases from V and 6 bases from J, with 20 bases between. The germline CDR1 and CDR2 sequences are MNHEY and SMNVEV (reference sequence). As DNA, the CDR3 is TGTGCCAGCAGCCTCGGGTCTTTAGACGGATCTGAAGCTTTCTTT. It translates to CASSLGSLDGSEAFF.

The chain combines TRBV28 with TRBJ1-2; 9 bases match TRBD1. Germline CDR1 MDHEN, CDR2 SYDVKM. The CDR3 has 14 residues. The V gene end was trimmed by 10 bases and the J gene end by 9 bases; junction bases not matched to a gene: 15. CDR3 bases: TGTGCCATCGGGCAGGCACAGGGGGCGAACAGCTACACCTTC. Its translation is CAIGQAQGANSYTF.

CDR3 in amino acids: CASSEMGGPNTEAFF. DNA for the CDR3: TGTGCCAGCAGTGAAATGGGGGGACCGAACACTGAAGCTTTCTTT. The V gene is TRBV6-1, the J gene TRBJ1-1; TRBD1 might be the D (5 bases). V lost 2 bases, J lost 1 base, and 11 bases lay in between. Looked up from germline, CDR1 is MNHNS and CDR2 is SASEGT. The CDR3 loop spans 15 amino acids.

The chain couples TRBV6-6 to TRBJ1-1; TRBD1 is a possible D gene (5 bases). The germline V and J ends were trimmed by 0 bases and 7 bases, with 12 bases remaining between them. The CDR3 extends over 14 amino acids. From germline, CDR1 is MNHNY and CDR2 SVGAGI (reference sequence). DNA for the CDR3: TGTGCCAGCAGTTACTCGAGACAGAGATATGAAGCTTTCTTT. As protein: CASSYSRQRYEAFF.

V and J are TRBV28 and TRBJ2-3; no definite D call. Looked up from germline, CDR1 is MDHEN and CDR2 is SYDVKM. The CDR3 is made up of 15 amino acids. V was cut by 6 bases and J by 0 bases, with 13 bases left in between. The DNA for the CDR3 is TGTGCCAGCAGCCCTCTGCCGTCTAGCACAGATACGCAGTATTTT. It encodes CASSPLPSSTDTQYF.

This rearrangement joins TRBV6-1 to TRBJ2-1, with D possibly matching TRBD1 (5 bases). This CDR3 comprises 13 residues. With 7 bases removed from V and 2 bases from J, the gap between germline ends came to 9 bases. Germline V lookup: CDR1 MNHNS, CDR2 SASEGT. The CDR3, as DNA: TGTGCCAGCAATAGGGGAACCTACAATGAGCAGTTCTTC. It codes for CASNRGTYNEQFF.

This clone showed up just a few times. The chain is built from TRBV15 and TRBJ2-7, with 7 positions matching TRBD1. J gave up 0 bases and V 2 bases, and 7 bases lay outside the gene matches. The germline gives CDR1 LNHNV, CDR2 YYDKDF (reference sequence). The CDR3 runs to 16 residues. The CDR3 loop reads CATSRTGTVDSYEQYF. The CDR3 DNA reads as TGTGCCACCAGCAGAACCGGGACAGTGGACTCCTACGAGCAGTACTTC. Full variable domain (rest looked up from reference TRBV15 and TRBJ2-7): DAMVIQNPRYQVTQFGKPVTLSCSQTLNHNVMYWYQQKSSQAPKLLFHYYDKDFNNEADTPDNFQSRRPNTSFCFLDIRSPGLGDTAMYLCATSRTGTVDSYEQYFGPGTRLTVT.

The chain is built from TRBV7-9 and TRBJ1-2; D is possibly TRBD1 (6 bases). CDR3 length: 14 residues. The V gene lost 6 bases and the J gene lost 2 bases, with 13 bases spanning the gap. CDR1 SEHNR and CDR2 FQNEAQ come from the germline V gene (reference sequence). The CDR3 loop reads CASSPAGENYGYTF. The CDR3 bases are TGTGCCAGCAGTCCCGCAGGGGAGAACTATGGCTACACCTTC.

This clone was observed a handful of times. The chain joins TRBV7-3 to TRBJ1-1; tentatively, D is TRBD1 (6 bases). Trimming pared 3 bases from V and 6 bases from J, leaving 11 bases between. This CDR3 spans 13 amino acids. The germline V gene has CDR1 SGHTA and CDR2 FQGTGA. The CDR3 region is CASSLNKGAEAFF. CDR3 nucleotides: TGTGCCAGCAGCTTGAATAAGGGGGCTGAAGCTTTCTTT.

This clone was detected once. The genes are TRBV18 and TRBJ2-1; D not certain. Between the trimmed V and J ends, which lost 3 bases and 4 bases, there was a span of 10 bases. CDR3 size: 14 residues. Germline loops: CDR1 KGHSH, CDR2 LQKENI. In DNA, the CDR3 is TGTGCCAGCTCACCGACCGGTGTATACAATGAGCAGTTCTTC. This translates into CASSPTGVYNEQFF.

This chain links TRBV7-2 with TRBJ2-7; D possibly corresponds to TRBD1 (5 bases). Trimming removed 1 base from V and 6 bases from J, with 13 bases in between. Per germline, CDR1 SGHTA and CDR2 FQGNSA. CDR3 length: 14 amino acids. DNA for the CDR3: TGTGCCAGCAGCTTAGAGGTCAGGGCCCGCGAGCAGTACTTC. Its protein is CASSLEVRAREQYF.

This chain connects TRBV7-2 to TRBJ2-7; TRBD1 matches at 7 bases. From germline, CDR1 is SGHTA and CDR2 FQGNSA. The length of the CDR3 is 15 residues. Trimming cost V 3 bases and J 6 bases; bases outside gene matches: 11. Here the CDR3 reads CASSFKGAPLSEQYF. Here the CDR3 DNA reads TGTGCCAGCAGCTTTAAGGGGGCCCCCCTAAGCGAGCAGTACTTC.

The rearrangement links TRBV7-2 to TRBJ2-1; 9 bases fit TRBD2. J gave up 5 bases and V 3 bases, and 5 bases lay outside the gene matches. Germline V gives CDR1 SGHTA, CDR2 FQGNSA. The CDR3 consists of 15 residues. The CDR3 DNA sequence: TGTGCCAGCAGCTTGTATGCGGGAGGGGACAATGAGCAGTTCTTC. Protein: CASSLYAGGDNEQFF.

For this clone: In the same sample, other DNA sequences code for this CDR3. The genes are TRBV28 and TRBJ1-1, with D perhaps TRBD1 (6 bases). The CDR3 has 14 amino acids. Germline CDR1 and CDR2: MDHEN and SYDVKM. Deletions cut 6 bases from V and 1 base from J, with 12 bases between. In DNA, the CDR3 is TGTGCCAGCAGCCCCGGACAGCCGAACACTGAAGCTTTCTTT. Translated: CASSPGQPNTEAFF.

CDR3 nucleotide sequence: TGTGCCAGCAGCCGACAGTCGGGGGAAGGAGCTTTCTTT. It encodes CASSRQSGEGAFF. The rearrangement joins TRBV11-2 to TRBJ1-1; tentative D call: TRBD1 (5 bases). Deletions cut 5 bases from V and 10 bases from J, with 17 bases between. CDR3 length equals 13 residues. Germline loops: CDR1 SGHAT, CDR2 FQNNGV.

The rearrangement joins TRBV13 to TRBJ2-1; D is perhaps TRBD1 (5 bases). The ends were cut back, 1 base at V and 9 bases at J, with 16 bases in the middle. The CDR3 extends over 15 amino acids. Germline V gives CDR1 PRHDT, CDR2 FYEKMQ (reference sequence). CDR3 bases: TGTGCCAGCAGCTTAGAGGTGGATTCTACAGGTGAGCAGTTCTTC. Protein product: CASSLEVDSTGEQFF.